Many counts were recorded for the clone carrying this T cell receptor beta chain. The CDR3 consists of 14 residues. Germline loops: CDR1 LNHNV, CDR2 YYDKDF (reference sequence). V shed 8 bases and J shed 4 bases, with 17 bases lying between them. This specimen comes from a study of T cells in Graves' hyperthyroidism and ophthalmopathy. At least 3 on the Clinical Activity Score was recorded for ophthalmopathy patients, who also had NOSPECS grade at least 4 and duration under 3 months. Template material for amplifying TCR beta CDR3 regions consisted of RNA transcripts. An initial round of RT-PCR targeting the TCR CDR3 relied on the HTBI primer set. A single record per CDR3 protein comes from TCRdb applying MiXCR to the multiplex PCR reads. The sample yields about 610,000 distinct CDR3 sequences, roughly 15% seen once.

This clonotype was obtained from a woman aged 40 to 55 with Graves' ophthalmopathy. The chain recombines TRBV15 with TRBJ1-1; possibly TRBD1 for D (5 bases). The material sequenced was blood. The CDR3 is CATRPPGLVTEAFF. The CDR3 DNA reads as TGTGCCACCCGACCGCCAGGGCTTGTCACTGAAGCTTTCTTT.